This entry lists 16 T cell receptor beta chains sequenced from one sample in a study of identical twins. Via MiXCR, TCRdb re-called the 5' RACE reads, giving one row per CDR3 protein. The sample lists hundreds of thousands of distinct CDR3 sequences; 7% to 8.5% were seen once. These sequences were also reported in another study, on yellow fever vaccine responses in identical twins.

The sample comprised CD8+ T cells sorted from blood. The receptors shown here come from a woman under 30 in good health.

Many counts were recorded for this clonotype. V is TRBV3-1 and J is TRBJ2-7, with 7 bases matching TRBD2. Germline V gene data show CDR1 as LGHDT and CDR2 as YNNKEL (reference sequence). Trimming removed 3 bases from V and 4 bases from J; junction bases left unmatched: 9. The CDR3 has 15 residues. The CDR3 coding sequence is TGTGCCAGCAGCCATGGACTAGTCCCTCCTTACGAGCAGTACTTC. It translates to CASSHGLVPPYEQYF.

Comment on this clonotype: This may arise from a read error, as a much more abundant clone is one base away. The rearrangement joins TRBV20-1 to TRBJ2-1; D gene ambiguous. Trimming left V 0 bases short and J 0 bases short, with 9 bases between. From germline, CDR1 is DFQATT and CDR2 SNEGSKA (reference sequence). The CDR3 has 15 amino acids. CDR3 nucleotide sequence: TGCAGTGCTAGAGATACGTGGAGCTCCTACAATGAGCAGTTCTTC. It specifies CSARDTWSSYNEQFF.

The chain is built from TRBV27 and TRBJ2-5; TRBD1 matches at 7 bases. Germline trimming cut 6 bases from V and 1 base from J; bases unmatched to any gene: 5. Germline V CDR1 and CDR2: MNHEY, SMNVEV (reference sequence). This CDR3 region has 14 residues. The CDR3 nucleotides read TGTGCCAGCAGATCCGGGACAGCCCAAGAGACCCAGTACTTC. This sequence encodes CASRSGTAQETQYF.

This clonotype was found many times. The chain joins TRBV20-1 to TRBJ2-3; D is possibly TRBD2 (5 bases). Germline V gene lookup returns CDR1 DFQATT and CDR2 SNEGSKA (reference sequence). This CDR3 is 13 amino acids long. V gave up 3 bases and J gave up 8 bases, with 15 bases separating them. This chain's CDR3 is CSASSHLALTQYF. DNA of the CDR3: TGCAGTGCTAGCTCCCATCTAGCACTTACGCAGTATTTT.

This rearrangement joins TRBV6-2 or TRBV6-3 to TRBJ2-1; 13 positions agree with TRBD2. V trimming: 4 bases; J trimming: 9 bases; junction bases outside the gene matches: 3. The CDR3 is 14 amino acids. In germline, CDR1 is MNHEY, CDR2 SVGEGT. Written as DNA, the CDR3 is TGTGCCAGCAGTTTAGGACTAGCGGGAGTTGAGCAGTTCTTC. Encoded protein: CASSLGLAGVEQFF.

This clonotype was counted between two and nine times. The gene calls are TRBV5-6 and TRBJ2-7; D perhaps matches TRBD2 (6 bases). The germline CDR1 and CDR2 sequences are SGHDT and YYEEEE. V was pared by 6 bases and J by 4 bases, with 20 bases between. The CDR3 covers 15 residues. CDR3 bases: TGTGCCAGCAACCCCGGAGGGTTCCCCCGGTACGAGCAGTACTTC. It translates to CASNPGGFPRYEQYF.

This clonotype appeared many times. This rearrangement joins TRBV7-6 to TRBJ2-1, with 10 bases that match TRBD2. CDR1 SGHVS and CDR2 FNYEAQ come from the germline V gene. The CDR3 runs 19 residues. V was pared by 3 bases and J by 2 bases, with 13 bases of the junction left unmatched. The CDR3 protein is CASSFYDVASGSPYNEQFF. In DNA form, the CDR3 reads TGTGCCAGCAGCTTTTATGATGTGGCTAGCGGGAGTCCCTACAATGAGCAGTTCTTC.

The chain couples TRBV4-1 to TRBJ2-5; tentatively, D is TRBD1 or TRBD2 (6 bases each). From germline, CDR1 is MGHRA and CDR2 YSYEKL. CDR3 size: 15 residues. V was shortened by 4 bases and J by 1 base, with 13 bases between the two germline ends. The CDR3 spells CASSPQGGGQETQYF. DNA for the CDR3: TGCGCCAGCAGCCCCCAAGGGGGAGGCCAAGAGACCCAGTACTTC.

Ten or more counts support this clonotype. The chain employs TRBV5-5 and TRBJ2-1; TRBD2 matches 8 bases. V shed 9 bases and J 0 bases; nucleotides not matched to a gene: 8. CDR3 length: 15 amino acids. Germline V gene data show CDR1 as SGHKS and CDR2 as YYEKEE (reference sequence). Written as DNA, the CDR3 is TGTGCCACCCTAGCGGGTGGGGCCTCCTACAATGAGCAGTTCTTC. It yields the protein CATLAGGASYNEQFF.

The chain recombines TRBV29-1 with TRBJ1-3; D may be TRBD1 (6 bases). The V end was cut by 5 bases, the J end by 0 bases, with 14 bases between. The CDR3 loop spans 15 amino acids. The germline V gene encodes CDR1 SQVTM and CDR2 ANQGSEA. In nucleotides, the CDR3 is TGCAGCGTTCCCGGTGACAGGTCCTCTGGAAACACCATATATTTT. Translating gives CSVPGDRSSGNTIYF. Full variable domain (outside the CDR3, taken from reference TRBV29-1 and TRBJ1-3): SAVISQKPSRDICQRGTSLTIQCQVDSQVTMMFWYRQQPGQSLTLIATANQGSEATYESGFVIDKFPISRPNLTFSTLTVSNMSPEDSSIYLCSVPGDRSSGNTIYFGEGSWLTVV.

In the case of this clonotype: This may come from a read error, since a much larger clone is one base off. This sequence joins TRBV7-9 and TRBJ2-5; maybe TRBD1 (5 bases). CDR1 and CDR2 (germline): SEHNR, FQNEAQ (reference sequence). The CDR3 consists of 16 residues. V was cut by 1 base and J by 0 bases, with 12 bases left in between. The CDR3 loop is CASSLGPSGNQETQYF. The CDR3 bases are TGTGCCAGCAGCTTAGGACCGTCAGGGAACCAAGAGACCCAGTACTTC.

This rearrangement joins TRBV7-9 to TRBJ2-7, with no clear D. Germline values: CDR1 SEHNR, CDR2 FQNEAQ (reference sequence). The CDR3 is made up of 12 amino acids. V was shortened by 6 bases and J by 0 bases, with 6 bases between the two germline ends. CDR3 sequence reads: CASSEVSYEQYF. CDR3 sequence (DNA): TGTGCCAGCAGTGAAGTCTCCTACGAGCAGTACTTC.

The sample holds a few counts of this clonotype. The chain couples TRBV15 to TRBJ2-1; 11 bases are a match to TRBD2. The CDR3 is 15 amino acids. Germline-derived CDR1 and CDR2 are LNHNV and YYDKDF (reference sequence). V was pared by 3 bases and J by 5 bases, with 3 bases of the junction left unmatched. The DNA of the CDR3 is TGTGCCACCAGCAGGACTAGCGGGGCGAACAATGAGCAGTTCTTC. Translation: CATSRTSGANNEQFF.

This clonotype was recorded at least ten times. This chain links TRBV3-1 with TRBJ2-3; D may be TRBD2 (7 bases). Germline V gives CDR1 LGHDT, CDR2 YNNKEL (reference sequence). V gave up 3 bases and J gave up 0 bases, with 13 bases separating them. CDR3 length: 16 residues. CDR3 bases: TGTGCCAGCAGCCACCAGGGGCGGGAGAGCACAGATACGCAGTATTTT. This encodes CASSHQGRESTDTQYF.

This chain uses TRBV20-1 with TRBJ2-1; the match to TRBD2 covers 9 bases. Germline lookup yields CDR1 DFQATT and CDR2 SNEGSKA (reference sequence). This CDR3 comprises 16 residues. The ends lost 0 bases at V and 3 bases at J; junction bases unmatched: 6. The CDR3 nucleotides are TGCAGTGCTAGAGATTATAGCGGGAGAGTCTACAATGAGCAGTTCTTC. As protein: CSARDYSGRVYNEQFF.

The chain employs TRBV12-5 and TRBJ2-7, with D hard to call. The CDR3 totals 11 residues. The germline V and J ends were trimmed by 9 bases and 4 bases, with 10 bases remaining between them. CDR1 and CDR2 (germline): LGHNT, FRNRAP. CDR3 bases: TGTGCTAGGATTCTTGCTTACGAGCAGTACGTC. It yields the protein CARILAYEQYV.